This TCR beta chain was obtained from a study of immune evolution from preneoplasia to lung adenocarcinoma. The CDR3 consists of 13 residues. Looked up from germline, CDR1 is GTSNPN and CDR2 is SVGIG (reference sequence). V was shortened by 0 bases and J by 0 bases, with 3 bases between the two germline ends. Sequencing used immunoSEQ multiplex PCR; TCRdb keeps in-frame clones, though not all of them. The sample yields around 11,000 clones, 75% to 90% seen once. Notes on this clone: The antigen remains unidentified.

After pathologic assessment, macro-dissection selected premalignant or tumor cells for extraction. General observations from the study: Later-stage lesions appeared to have more T cells, more diversity, less clonality. Top clone share appeared to fall from AAH through AIS, MIA, adenocarcinoma.

This TCR was recovered from a person aged 65-85 years with invasive lung adenocarcinoma. The sample comprised FFPE invasive lung adenocarcinoma tissue. The rearrangement uses TRBV30 and TRBJ1-5, with D unclear. The CDR3 DNA is TGTGCCTGGAGTGTGGATAGCAATCAGCCCCAGCATTTT. Residues: CAWSVDSNQPQHF.